These 32 T cell receptor beta chains originate from one sample sequenced in a study of blood T cell repertoires in COVID-19. Generated by immunoSEQ multiplex PCR, the TCRdb table keeps only in-frame clones and is missing some. Of more than 200,000 clones listed, 70% to 90% are singletons. Sequenced material: peripheral blood. The origin of the receptors is a woman in her sixties with COVID-19, enrolled during active disease.

The V call is TRBV7-9, the J call TRBJ1-5; D possibly corresponds to TRBD1 (6 bases). The CDR3 contains 15 residues. Germline V CDR1 and CDR2: SEHNR, FQNEAQ (reference sequence). Trimming took off 6 bases at V and 2 bases at J, with 14 bases between the two ends. The CDR3 is CASSLQGRGNQPQHF. DNA of the CDR3: TGTGCCAGCAGTCTACAGGGTAGGGGCAATCAGCCCCAGCATTTT.

This clone has just a few counts. The V and J genes are TRBV11-2 and TRBJ1-3, with unresolved D. Germline loops: CDR1 SGHAT, CDR2 FQNNGV. V dropped 3 bases and J dropped 0 bases, with 6 bases sitting between them. The CDR3 runs 14 residues. The CDR3 DNA reads as TGTGCCAGCAGCTTCCCGGGCTCTGGAAACACCATATATTTT. It encodes CASSFPGSGNTIYF.

The genes are TRBV6-5 and TRBJ2-7, with a tentative D call TRBD1 (6 bases). This CDR3 has 13 amino acids. CDR1 is MNHEY, CDR2 SVGAGI, per germline. V lost 6 bases to trimming and J lost 9 bases, with 18 bases between them. The chain's CDR3 is CASSRTATFLQYF. The DNA of the CDR3 is TGTGCCAGCAGCCGGACAGCCACATTCTTGCAGTACTTC.

J is TRBJ1-1 and V is TRBV6-6; D gene unclear. The germline CDR1 and CDR2 sequences are MNHNY and SVGAGI (reference sequence). This CDR3 is built from 11 residues. With 7 bases removed from V and 3 bases from J, the gap between germline ends came to 6 bases. The chain's CDR3 is CASTWHTEAFF. CDR3 coding DNA: TGTGCCAGCACTTGGCACACTGAAGCTTTCTTT.

This CDR3 reads CASSQDRTSGVEDTQYF. In DNA form, the CDR3 reads TGTGCCAGCAGCCAGGACCGGACTAGCGGGGTAGAGGATACGCAGTATTTT. V usage is TRBV4-2 and J usage is TRBJ2-3; 12 positions match TRBD2. Germline V gives CDR1 LGHNA, CDR2 YNFKEQ. Trimming took 3 bases from V and 6 from J; bases not matched to a gene: 10. This CDR3 contains 17 residues.

This chain links TRBV30 with TRBJ2-3; 8 positions match TRBD2. CDR1 is GTSNPN and CDR2 is SVGIG in the germline V gene (reference sequence). The CDR3 sequence is 20 residues long. The V gene end was trimmed by 0 bases and the J gene end by 3 bases; junction bases not matched to a gene: 20. The CDR3 bases are TGTGCCTGGAGTGTAAGAAAGCGGGAGCGTTTAACGGAAGGGACAGATACGCAGTATTTT. It encodes CAWSVRKRERLTEGTDTQYF. Full variable domain (rest looked up from reference TRBV30 and TRBJ2-3): SQTIHQWPATLVQPVGSPLSLECTVEGTSNPNLYWYRQAAGRGLQLLFYSVGIGQISSEVPQNLSASRPQDRQFILSSKKLLLSDSGFYLCAWSVRKRERLTEGTDTQYFGPGTRLTVL.

The rearrangement uses TRBV28 and TRBJ2-3; 10 bases agree with TRBD2. Trimming at V came to 3 bases and at J to 5 bases, leaving 17 bases not matched to a gene. This CDR3 has 19 amino acids. Germline CDR1 is MDHEN and CDR2 is SYDVKM. This CDR3 is CASSFPVSGLAGVEDTQYF. In DNA form, the CDR3 reads TGTGCCAGCAGTTTTCCCGTTTCTGGGCTAGCGGGAGTTGAAGATACGCAGTATTTT.

This rearrangement joins TRBV5-6 to TRBJ1-5; 9 nucleotides align to TRBD1. Germline-derived CDR1 and CDR2 are SGHDT and YYEEEE. The ends lost 2 bases at V and 5 bases at J; junction bases unmatched: 8. The CDR3 is made up of 16 amino acids. As DNA, the CDR3 is TGTGCCAGCAGCTTTGGGGGGGACAGGGAAGATCAGCCCCAGCATTTT. Protein sequence: CASSFGGDREDQPQHF.

J is TRBJ2-2 and V is TRBV21-1; TRBD2, the table's D call, lacks a check against the DNA. TRBV21-1 has pseudogene status. The CDR3 loop spans 17 amino acids. DNA of the CDR3: TGTGCCAGCAGCAAGAGAGGACTAGCGGGAAAGGTCGGGGAGCTGTTTTTT. It yields the protein CASSKRGLAGKVGELFF.

V usage is TRBV19 and J usage is TRBJ2-7; possibly TRBD1 for D (5 bases). Germline V gene lookup returns CDR1 LNHDA and CDR2 SQIVND (reference sequence). V was pared by 7 bases and J by 4 bases, with 8 bases between. The CDR3 is made up of 11 amino acids. CDR3 amino acids: CASNQGYEQYF. DNA of the CDR3: TGTGCCAGTAACCAGGGTTACGAGCAGTACTTC.

In this sample, this clone turned up once. This sequence joins TRBV6-6 and TRBJ1-3; D call uncertain. This CDR3 has 16 residues. Germline V gene sequence: CDR1 MNHNY, CDR2 SVGAGI (reference sequence). The ends were cut back, 6 bases at V and 0 bases at J, with 15 bases in the middle. Written as DNA, the CDR3 is TGTGCCAGCAGCTACACGGGCGGGAGCTCTGGAAACACCATATATTTT. Amino acid sequence: CASSYTGGSSGNTIYF.

The chain is built from TRBV18 and TRBJ2-7; 9 bases fit TRBD1. V lost 3 bases and J lost 2; bases outside the gene matches: 8. Germline V lookup: CDR1 KGHSH, CDR2 LQKENI. The length of the CDR3 is 16 residues. The CDR3 loop is CASSPLPGQGTYEQYF. In nucleotides, the CDR3 is TGTGCCAGCTCACCCCTACCGGGACAGGGAACCTACGAGCAGTACTTC.

The chain uses TRBV5-1 and TRBJ2-7; 8 bases map to TRBD2. V gave up 5 bases and J gave up 4 bases; unmatched junction bases: 11. This CDR3 is 15 amino acids long. The V gene's germline CDR1 is SGHRS and CDR2 YFSETQ. The CDR3 nucleotides are TGCGCCAGCAGGCCCGGGGGCGGGAGGAAATACGAGCAGTACTTC. As protein: CASRPGGGRKYEQYF.

Details on this clone: The sample holds other DNA sequences that translate to the same CDR3. The J gene is TRBJ1-5, the V gene TRBV2; D might be TRBD1 (6 bases). The germline V and J ends were trimmed by 6 bases and 7 bases, with 13 bases remaining between them. This CDR3 has 13 residues. The germline CDR1 and CDR2 sequences are SNHLY and FYNNEI. CDR3 region: CASRVQGSQPQHF. The DNA of the CDR3 is TGTGCCAGCAGGGTCCAGGGGAGCCAGCCCCAGCATTTT.

The CDR3 DNA sequence: TGTGCCTGGAGTAGGACAGTGGAAGGGCCCCAGCATTTT. Translating gives CAWSRTVEGPQHF. The chain joins TRBV30 to TRBJ1-5; weak D call: TRBD1 (6 bases). This CDR3 spans 13 amino acids. Germline values: CDR1 GTSNPN, CDR2 SVGIG (reference sequence). V was cut by 2 bases and J by 9 bases, with 14 bases left in between.

This sequence joins TRBV6-5 and TRBJ1-1; 7 positions agree with TRBD1. In germline, CDR1 is MNHEY, CDR2 SVGAGI. Trimming removed 1 base from V and 6 bases from J; junction bases left unmatched: 5. The CDR3 has 14 residues. The CDR3 reads CASSYLQGVAEAFF. The CDR3 region has the DNA TGTGCCAGCAGTTACTTGCAGGGGGTCGCTGAAGCTTTCTTT.

This sequence joins TRBV4-2 and TRBJ1-2; D may be TRBD1 (6 bases). This CDR3 is built from 17 residues. The V end lost 5 bases, the J end lost 2 bases, and 21 bases lay between the germline ends. The V gene's germline CDR1 is LGHNA and CDR2 YNFKEQ. The CDR3 sequence is CASSDGGREVWNYGYTF. The CDR3 nucleotides read TGTGCCAGCAGCGATGGGGGCAGGGAAGTTTGGAACTATGGCTACACCTTC.

The chain couples TRBV6-5 to TRBJ2-6, with D hard to call. This CDR3 has 13 residues. V was cut by 8 bases and J by 4 bases, with 9 bases left in between. CDR1 and CDR2 from the germline V gene are MNHEY and SVGAGI. The CDR3 DNA follows: TGTGCCAGCTCAAATTCCGGGGCCAACGTCCTGACTTTC. Translated: CASSNSGANVLTF.

This clone was observed a single time. This chain joins TRBV9 and TRBJ2-1, with no clear D. Trimming took 4 bases from V and 5 from J, leaving 16 bases between them. Germline CDR1 and CDR2: SGDLS and YYNGEE. The CDR3 has 15 amino acids. Here the CDR3 reads CASSQSPTSNNEQFF. The CDR3 DNA is TGTGCCAGCAGCCAATCTCCAACGTCTAACAATGAGCAGTTCTTC.

The CDR3 DNA reads as TGCAGCGTTCGGACAGGGGGTCTGAACACTGAAGCTTTCTTT. Its translation: CSVRTGGLNTEAFF. The chain uses TRBV29-1 and TRBJ1-1; 10 bases align to TRBD1. This CDR3 spans 14 amino acids. In germline, CDR1 is SQVTM, CDR2 ANQGSEA. V was pared by 5 bases and J by 0 bases, with 3 bases of the junction left unmatched.

The V gene is TRBV7-2, the J gene TRBJ2-7; 7 bases agree with TRBD1. With 5 bases clipped from V and 4 bases from J, the junction kept 11 bases outside the gene matches. Per germline, CDR1 SGHTA and CDR2 FQGNSA. The CDR3 is 15 amino acids. Written as DNA, the CDR3 is TGTGCCAGCAGCCCACAAGGGGGCGCCGGGTACGAGCAGTACTTC. Its protein is CASSPQGGAGYEQYF.

The chain joins TRBV11-2 to TRBJ1-3, with 7 positions matching TRBD1. V shed 7 bases and J 1 base; nucleotides not matched to a gene: 10. The germline CDR1 and CDR2 sequences are SGHAT and FQNNGV. The CDR3 covers 16 residues. This chain's CDR3 is CASTQIGTVSGNTIYF. CDR3 nucleotides: TGTGCCAGCACCCAGATCGGGACAGTTTCTGGAAACACCATATATTTT.

This clone was observed a single time. The V gene is TRBV7-2, the J gene TRBJ1-1; unclear D gene. This CDR3 is 13 amino acids long. V was cut by 1 base and J by 9 bases, with 12 bases left in between. CDR1 and CDR2 (germline): SGHTA, FQGNSA. As DNA, the CDR3 is TGTGCCAGCAGCTTAGGGGCGCCTTCAAAAGCTTTCTTT. Translated, it gives CASSLGAPSKAFF.

The chain is built from TRBV6-5 and TRBJ1-6; unclear D gene. Trimming shortened V by 0 bases and J by 7 bases, and 13 bases separated the two germline ends. The CDR3 is made up of 16 amino acids. Germline values: CDR1 MNHEY, CDR2 SVGAGI. CDR3 DNA sequence: TGTGCCAGCAGTTACTCGAGTAGTCTTCTAAATTCACCCCTCCACTTT. Its translation is CASSYSSSLLNSPLHF.

The rearrangement joins TRBV7-9 to TRBJ2-7; D might be TRBD1 (6 bases). There are 15 residues in the CDR3. CDR1 SEHNR and CDR2 FQNEAQ come from the germline V gene (reference sequence). Trimming removed 2 bases from V and 6 bases from J, with 17 bases in between. Here the CDR3 reads CASSLWPEQGPEQYF. The DNA of the CDR3 is TGTGCCAGCAGCTTATGGCCCGAACAGGGCCCCGAGCAGTACTTC. The whole variable domain, filled in from reference TRBV7-9 and TRBJ2-7, reads DTGVSQNPRHKITKRGQNVTFRCDPISEHNRLYWYRQTLGQGPEFLTYFQNEAQLEKSRLLSDRFSAERPKGSFSTLEIQRTEQGDSAMYLCASSLWPEQGPEQYFGPGTRLTVT.

This clone showed up just a few times. The chain links TRBV19 to TRBJ2-2; 7 bases agree with TRBD2. The V gene's germline CDR1 is LNHDA and CDR2 SQIVND (reference sequence). V was clipped by 7 bases and J by 1 base; unmatched bases: 6. CDR3 length equals 15 residues. The DNA of the CDR3 is TGTGCCAGTAAGAAAGCGGGATTGAACACCGGGGAGCTGTTTTTT. It encodes CASKKAGLNTGELFF.

V usage is TRBV5-4 and J usage is TRBJ2-1; 12 bases are a match to TRBD2. Per germline, CDR1 SGHNT and CDR2 YYREEE (reference sequence). This CDR3 has 17 amino acids. J gave up 8 bases and V 0 bases, and 9 bases lay outside the gene matches. The CDR3 sequence: CASSLGGLAGGPDEQFF. The CDR3 DNA reads TGTGCCAGCAGCTTGGGAGGTCTAGCGGGAGGGCCCGATGAGCAGTTCTTC.

The chain has TRBV30 and TRBJ2-7, with no clear D. V shed 1 base and J shed 0 bases, with 4 bases lying between them. Germline assignment: CDR1 GTSNPN and CDR2 SVGIG (reference sequence). The CDR3 spans 12 residues. In DNA, the CDR3 is TGTGCCTGGAGTGCACTCTCCTACGAGCAGTACTTC. It specifies CAWSALSYEQYF.

The V gene is TRBV3-1 (or the pseudogene TRBV3-2), the J gene TRBJ2-5; 11 nucleotides align to TRBD2. CDR3 length: 15 amino acids. Germline CDR1 and CDR2: LGHDT and YNNKEL (reference sequence). J was trimmed by 5 bases and V by 0 bases; bases with no gene match: 2. This CDR3 reads CASSQDASGRETQYF. Written as DNA, the CDR3 is TGTGCCAGCAGCCAAGATGCTAGCGGGAGGGAGACCCAGTACTTC.

The V gene is TRBV18, the J gene TRBJ2-3; TRBD2 matches at 9 bases. Per germline, CDR1 KGHSH and CDR2 LQKENI. V was clipped by 2 bases and J by 1 base; unmatched bases: 4. The CDR3 is made up of 16 amino acids. The chain's CDR3 is CASSPVAGAGTDTQYF. The CDR3, as DNA: TGTGCCAGCTCACCAGTAGCGGGAGCTGGCACAGATACGCAGTATTTT.

The chain couples TRBV3-1 (or the pseudogene TRBV3-2) to TRBJ2-3; 12 nucleotides align to TRBD2. This CDR3 has 16 residues. Losses at the gene ends were 4 bases for V and 2 bases for J; bases not matched to a gene: 4. Germline V gives CDR1 LGHDT, CDR2 YNNKEL (reference sequence). CDR3: CASSPRLAGVTDTQYF. In nucleotides, the CDR3 is TGTGCCAGCAGCCCGAGACTAGCGGGGGTCACAGATACGCAGTATTTT.

This clone was seen a single time. The J gene is TRBJ2-3, the V gene TRBV7-3; D is ambiguous. The CDR3 is 14 amino acids. V was trimmed by 1 base and J by 1 base, leaving 6 bases between them. Germline lookup yields CDR1 SGHTA and CDR2 FQGTGA. The CDR3 here is CASSLILGTDTQYF. CDR3 DNA sequence: TGTGCCAGCAGCTTAATTCTTGGCACAGATACGCAGTATTTT.